These 25 T cell receptor beta chains came from one sample sequenced in a study of human T cells and chemical hapten exposure. Each CDR3 protein is one row after TCRdb ran MiXCR on the RACE reads. The sample yields 150,000 to 200,000 distinct CDR3 sequences, about 30% seen once. Time point reported: patch test 3, about 24 weeks after DPC sensitization. Treatment defined: therapeutic diphenylcyclopropenone sensitization with weekly scalp DPC. Sequenced here: whole blood, sampled in connection with sensitization to the hapten diphenylcyclopropenone (DPC). All receptors derive from a woman under 30 with alopecia areata. Some clones in this sample may be carry-over from other donors' samples.

The CDR3: CASSLGGQGQPQHF. CDR3 coding DNA: TGTGCCAGCTCACTTGGGGGGCAGGGTCAGCCCCAGCATTTT. The chain employs TRBV18 and TRBJ1-5, with a possible D match to TRBD1 (6 bases). CDR1 is KGHSH and CDR2 is LQKENI in the germline V gene. V was pared by 4 bases and J by 6 bases, with 13 bases between. This CDR3 spans 14 amino acids.

CDR3 sequence reads: CSALGGVETQYF. The CDR3 nucleotides read TGCAGCGCCCTTGGCGGAGTTGAGACCCAGTACTTC. The rearrangement links TRBV29-1 to TRBJ2-5; D is unclear. V was pared by 7 bases and J by 5 bases, with 14 bases between. The CDR3 consists of 12 residues. The V gene's germline CDR1 is SQVTM and CDR2 ANQGSEA.

The chain recombines TRBV4-1 with TRBJ2-1; TRBD2 aligns across 14 bases. Germline CDR1 reads MGHRA; CDR2 reads YSYEKL. Germline trimming cut 8 bases from V and 7 bases from J; bases unmatched to any gene: 10. The CDR3 covers 16 residues. The CDR3 coding sequence is TGCGCCAGCTCCCACTCCGGGACTAGCGGGAGAAATGAGCAGTTCTTC. This codes for CASSHSGTSGRNEQFF.

The gene calls are TRBV5-1 and TRBJ2-3; no definite D call. Per the germline V gene, CDR1 is SGHRS and CDR2 is YFSETQ. This CDR3 is 13 amino acids long. V lost 6 bases to trimming and J lost 4 bases, with 12 bases between them. CDR3 DNA sequence: TGCGCCAGCACCTCAACCTTGGCAGATACGCAGTATTTT. Its translation is CASTSTLADTQYF.

The sample holds a few counts of this clonotype. The V and J genes are TRBV29-1 and TRBJ2-7, with a tentative D call TRBD1 (6 bases). The V gene's germline CDR1 is SQVTM and CDR2 ANQGSEA. The length of the CDR3 is 12 residues. Trimming removed 7 bases from V and 2 bases from J, with 12 bases in between. DNA for the CDR3: TGCAGCGCCCGGGACAAAGCCTACGAGCAGTACTTC. Its protein is CSARDKAYEQYF.

The chain couples TRBV7-8 to TRBJ1-4; D gene ambiguous. The CDR3 contains 15 residues. Per the germline V gene, CDR1 is SGHVS and CDR2 is FQNEAQ. V was trimmed by 2 bases and J by 2 bases, leaving 9 bases between them. CDR3 DNA sequence: TGTGCCAGCAGCTTATCCTCGCGGACTAATGAAAAACTGTTTTTT. It translates to CASSLSSRTNEKLFF.

The gene calls are TRBV4-3 and TRBJ2-3; D unresolved. Germline V gene data show CDR1 as LGHNA and CDR2 as YSLEER. This CDR3 region has 13 residues. Trimming pared 0 bases from V and 5 bases from J, leaving 6 bases between. In nucleotides, the CDR3 is TGCGCCAGCAGCCAAGATAACCAAGATACGCAGTATTTT. It codes for CASSQDNQDTQYF.

This clonotype came up a few times. The J gene is TRBJ2-3, the V gene TRBV6-1, with a tentative D call TRBD1 (6 bases). Germline-derived CDR1 and CDR2 are MNHNS and SASEGT. With 2 bases removed from V and 6 bases from J, the gap between germline ends came to 12 bases. The CDR3 spans 14 residues. The CDR3: CASSEHRERDTQYF. The CDR3 DNA reads TGTGCCAGCAGTGAACACAGGGAACGGGATACGCAGTATTTT.

The rearrangement uses TRBV20-1 and TRBJ2-1, with D unresolved. With 5 bases removed from V and 8 bases from J, the gap between germline ends came to 7 bases. The germline gives CDR1 DFQATT, CDR2 SNEGSKA (reference sequence). CDR3 length equals 10 residues. Here the CDR3 DNA reads TGCAGTGCTGCTCTGGATGAGCAGTTCTTC. This sequence encodes CSAALDEQFF.

The V and J genes are TRBV21-1 and TRBJ2-3; TRBD1 was called by the table and not checked on the DNA. TRBV21-1 is a listed pseudogene. The CDR3 sequence is 19 residues long. Here the CDR3 reads CASSNLVDFRTGCTDTQYF. DNA for the CDR3: TGTGCCAGCAGCAATCTGGTAGATTTCCGGACAGGATGCACAGATACGCAGTATTTT.

This clonotype has only a few counts. V usage is TRBV9 and J usage is TRBJ2-7; a possible D gene is TRBD2 (5 bases). Germline V lookup: CDR1 SGDLS, CDR2 YYNGEE. The CDR3 contains 12 residues. The germline V and J ends were trimmed by 1 base and 7 bases, with 9 bases remaining between them. CDR3 sequence: CASSVNSGEQYF. DNA for the CDR3: TGTGCCAGCAGCGTAAATTCGGGGGAGCAGTACTTC.

The V and J genes are TRBV5-6 and TRBJ2-2, with D unclear. The CDR3 has 15 residues. The germline CDR1 and CDR2 sequences are SGHDT and YYEEEE. The V and J ends lost 4 bases and 2 bases respectively, with 12 bases between them. Here the CDR3 reads CASSPASSNTGELFF. The DNA for the CDR3 is TGTGCCAGCAGCCCAGCCTCTTCAAACACCGGGGAGCTGTTTTTT.

The chain employs TRBV19 and TRBJ1-5; 7 bases match TRBD1. CDR1 and CDR2 (germline): LNHDA, SQIVND (reference sequence). Unmatched junction bases numbered 9, after V lost 1 base and J lost 6 bases. The CDR3 is 16 amino acids. DNA for the CDR3: TGTGCCAGTAGTATAGGTACAGGGGTGGATCTTCAGCCCCAGCATTTT. Translation: CASSIGTGVDLQPQHF.

This clonotype was recorded at least ten times. The chain employs TRBV9 and TRBJ1-3; no reliable D call. The CDR3 is 15 amino acids. CDR1 and CDR2 from the germline V gene are SGDLS and YYNGEE. V was clipped by 0 bases and J by 0 bases, with 7 bases between them. The CDR3 nucleotides read TGTGCCAGCAGCGTAGCGGATAGCTCTGGAAACACCATATATTTT. Translating gives CASSVADSSGNTIYF.

This clonotype was observed a handful of times. The rearrangement uses TRBV7-2 and TRBJ2-1, with D uncertain. The V gene lost 1 base and the J gene lost 5 bases, with 6 bases spanning the gap. This CDR3 comprises 13 residues. CDR1 is SGHTA and CDR2 is FQGNSA in the germline V gene. CDR3 in DNA: TGTGCCAGCAGCTTAGGGCGGAACAATGAGCAGTTCTTC. It specifies CASSLGRNNEQFF.

The chain links TRBV6-2 or TRBV6-3 to TRBJ1-5; 8 nucleotides match TRBD1. The V segment lost 2 bases and the J segment 2 bases; nucleotides outside the gene matches: 5. Germline assignment: CDR1 MNHEY and CDR2 SVGEGT. CDR3 length: 16 residues. The CDR3, as DNA: TGTGCCAGCAGTTACCGGTCAGGGGGCGGCAATCAGCCCCAGCATTTT. Its translation is CASSYRSGGGNQPQHF.

The chain combines TRBV9 with TRBJ2-7; 7 positions agree with TRBD1. CDR1 SGDLS and CDR2 YYNGEE come from the germline V gene. This CDR3 region has 14 residues. After removal of 0 bases from V and 0 bases from J, the junction contained 0 bases not matched to a gene. The CDR3 here is CASSVGDSSYEQYF. Here the CDR3 DNA reads TGTGCCAGCAGCGTAGGGGACAGCTCCTACGAGCAGTACTTC.

This clonotype was seen more than once but under ten times. Since a much larger clone is just one base distant, this may be a read error. The genes are TRBV30 and TRBJ1-2; 7 bases match TRBD1. V was pared by 2 bases and J by 4 bases, with 10 bases of the junction left unmatched. The CDR3 is made up of 15 amino acids. Germline assignment: CDR1 GTSNPN and CDR2 SVGIG (reference sequence). As DNA, the CDR3 is TGTGCCTGGAGTAAAGGGGGCCGCATGGTCTATGGCTACACCTTC. Protein product: CAWSKGGRMVYGYTF.

The rearrangement joins TRBV9 to TRBJ1-2, with D unclear. This CDR3 is 15 amino acids long. Germline loops: CDR1 SGDLS, CDR2 YYNGEE. Deletions cut 4 bases from V and 2 bases from J, with 15 bases between. CDR3 sequence reads: CASSPNGGSNYGYTF. The CDR3 DNA reads TGTGCCAGCAGCCCGAATGGAGGGAGCAACTATGGCTACACCTTC.

This clonotype occurred many times. V is TRBV25-1 and J is TRBJ2-5; D perhaps matches TRBD2 (7 bases). The CDR3 runs to 17 residues. Germline CDR1 reads MGHDK; CDR2 reads SYGVNS. V lost 4 bases, J lost 3 bases, and 21 bases lay in between. DNA of the CDR3: TGTGCCAGCAGTGGATGGGGGGGCAGCAAAGAGAAAGAGACCCAGTACTTC. Its protein is CASSGWGGSKEKETQYF.

The V call is TRBV6-2 or TRBV6-3, the J call TRBJ2-1; D call uncertain. Germline loops: CDR1 MNHEY, CDR2 SVGEGT. V lost 5 bases and J 8 bases, leaving 22 bases between the germline ends. The CDR3 contains 16 residues. The DNA for the CDR3 is TGTGCCAGCAGTAACCCACCACTGTTGGCTACGGATGAGCAGTTCTTC. This encodes CASSNPPLLATDEQFF.

In its sample, this clonotype was seen many times. The V and J genes are TRBV11-2 and TRBJ1-4; unclear D gene. Germline values: CDR1 SGHAT, CDR2 FQNNGV. The CDR3 runs 12 residues. V lost 8 bases and J lost 8, with 12 bases in between. DNA for the CDR3: TGTGCCAGCGGATACCTGGGAGAAAAACTGTTTTTT. It codes for CASGYLGEKLFF.

The rearrangement links TRBV20-1 to TRBJ1-2; no reliable D call. Germline CDR1 is DFQATT and CDR2 is SNEGSKA (reference sequence). The CDR3 spans 10 residues. The V end was cut by 6 bases, the J end by 8 bases, with 10 bases between. As DNA, the CDR3 is TGCAGTGCCGACGAAGAAGGCTACACCTTC. Translated: CSADEEGYTF.

This chain links TRBV12-3 or TRBV12-4 with TRBJ1-1, with 11 bases matching TRBD1. This CDR3 is 17 amino acids long. J was trimmed by 0 bases and V by 7 bases; bases with no gene match: 10. DNA of the CDR3: TGTGCCAGCAACCCAACCGGACAGGGGGCCTTGAACACTGAAGCTTTCTTT. It translates to CASNPTGQGALNTEAFF.

This clonotype was seen only a few times. V gene TRBV4-1 combines with J gene TRBJ2-6; 9 positions agree with TRBD1. CDR3 length: 16 amino acids. The ends lost 8 bases at V and 2 bases at J; junction bases unmatched: 7. CDR1 and CDR2 from the germline V gene are MGHRA and YSYEKL. Here the CDR3 DNA reads TGCGCCAGCTTTCGGACAGGGGAGGCTGGGGCCAACGTCCTGACTTTC. This translates into CASFRTGEAGANVLTF.